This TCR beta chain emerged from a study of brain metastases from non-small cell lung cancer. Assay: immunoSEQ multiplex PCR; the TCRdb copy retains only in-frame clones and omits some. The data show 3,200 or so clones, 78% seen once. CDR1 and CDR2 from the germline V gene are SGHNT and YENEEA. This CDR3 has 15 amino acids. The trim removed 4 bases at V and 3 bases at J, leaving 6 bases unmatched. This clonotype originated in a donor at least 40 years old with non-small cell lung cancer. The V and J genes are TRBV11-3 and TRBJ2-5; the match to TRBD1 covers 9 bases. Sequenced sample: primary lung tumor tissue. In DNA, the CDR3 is TGTGCCAGCAGCTCAAAGACAGGGGGAAAAGAGACCCAGTACTTC. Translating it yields CASSSKTGGKETQYF.